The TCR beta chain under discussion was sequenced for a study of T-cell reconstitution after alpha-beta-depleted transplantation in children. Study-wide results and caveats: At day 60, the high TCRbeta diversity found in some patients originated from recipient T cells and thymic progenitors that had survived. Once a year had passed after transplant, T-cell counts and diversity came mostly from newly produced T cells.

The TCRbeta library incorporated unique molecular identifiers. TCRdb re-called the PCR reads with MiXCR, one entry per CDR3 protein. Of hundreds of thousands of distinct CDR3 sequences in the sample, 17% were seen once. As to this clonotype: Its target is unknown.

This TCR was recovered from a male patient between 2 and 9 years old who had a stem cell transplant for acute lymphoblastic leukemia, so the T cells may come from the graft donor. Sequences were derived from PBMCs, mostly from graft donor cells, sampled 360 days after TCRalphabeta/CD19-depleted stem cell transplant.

CDR3 loop: CASSPIGGRTGELFF. Here the CDR3 DNA reads TGTGCCAGCAGCCCTATAGGCGGGCGCACCGGGGAGCTGTTTTTT. The rearrangement links TRBV5-6 to TRBJ2-2; possible D gene TRBD2, 5 bases. Trimming took 4 bases from V and 4 from J, leaving 14 bases between them. There are 15 residues in the CDR3. Germline V gene data show CDR1 as SGHDT and CDR2 as YYEEEE.